The rows below give T cell receptor beta chains drawn from one sample of a study of graft-versus-host responses after intestinal transplantation. The table came from immunoSEQ multiplex PCR; TCRdb's copy has only in-frame clones and leaves some out. The sample lists more than 90,000 clones, approximately 93% occurring once. The antigens for these receptors are not known. The source material was unstimulated CD8+ T cells sorted from spleen or lymph node cells, sampled before transplant. These receptors were taken from a human donor who was the organ donor for an intestinal transplant. CDR3s include the opening cysteine and the closing phenylalanine or tryptophan. Each record gives: D gene, V gene, J gene, clone size, CDR3 protein, CDR3 DNA. D genes are given only for firm matches. The listing skips clone size in some rows; elsewhere it reads once, few, many or a size class.

d_call: -; v_call: TRBV4-3; j_call: TRBJ1-2; clone_size: -; cdr3_aa: CASSQDRGGRVDGYTF; cdr3_nt: TGCGCCAGCAGCCAAGATCGTGGAGGGAGGGTAGATGGCTACACCTTC
d_call: TRBD2; v_call: TRBV27; j_call: TRBJ2-7; clone_size: -; cdr3_aa: CASSWGLAYEQYF; cdr3_nt: TGTGCCAGCAGTTGGGGACTAGCCTACGAGCAGTACTTC
d_call: TRBD1; v_call: TRBV28; j_call: TRBJ1-2; clone_size: -; cdr3_aa: CASIQTGTYGYTF; cdr3_nt: TGTGCCAGCATCCAGACAGGGACCTATGGCTACACCTTC
d_call: -; v_call: TRBV27; j_call: TRBJ2-7; clone_size: -; cdr3_aa: CASSWGAGTYEQYF; cdr3_nt: TGTGCCAGCAGTTGGGGCGCCGGGACCTACGAGCAGTACTTC
d_call: TRBD1; v_call: TRBV28; j_call: TRBJ2-7; clone_size: once; cdr3_aa: CASSLYWGQGYEQYF; cdr3_nt: TGTGCCAGCAGTTTATATTGGGGACAGGGGTACGAGCAGTACTTC
d_call: TRBD2; v_call: TRBV23-1; j_call: TRBJ2-1; clone_size: -; cdr3_aa: CASPWGGTYNEQFF; cdr3_nt: TGCGCCAGCCCCTGGGGAGGGACCTACAATGAGCAGTTCTTC
d_call: -; v_call: TRBV6-1; j_call: TRBJ1-4; clone_size: -; cdr3_aa: CASTEGRFNEKLFF; cdr3_nt: TGTGCCAGCACCGAGGGGCGGTTTAATGAAAAACTGTTTTTT
d_call: TRBD1; v_call: TRBV30; j_call: TRBJ2-7; clone_size: -; cdr3_aa: CALRGTGPYEQYF; cdr3_nt: TGTGCCTTGAGAGGGACAGGCCCCTACGAGCAGTACTTC
d_call: TRBD2; v_call: TRBV5-1; j_call: TRBJ2-1; clone_size: -; cdr3_aa: CASSLLAEASYNEQFF; cdr3_nt: TGCGCCAGCAGCTTACTAGCGGAAGCCTCCTACAATGAGCAGTTCTTC
d_call: -; v_call: TRBV5-1; j_call: TRBJ2-3; clone_size: -; cdr3_aa: CASSLEAGPSTDTQYF; cdr3_nt: TGCGCCAGCAGCTTGGAGGCGGGACCTAGCACAGATACGCAGTATTTT
d_call: -; v_call: TRBV28; j_call: TRBJ2-3; clone_size: -; cdr3_aa: CASSVSDTQYF; cdr3_nt: TGTGCCAGCAGTGTTTCTGATACGCAGTATTTT
d_call: -; v_call: TRBV5-1; j_call: TRBJ2-7; clone_size: -; cdr3_aa: CASSQPDRTYEQYF; cdr3_nt: TGCGCCAGCAGCCAACCGGACAGAACCTACGAGCAGTACTTC
d_call: -; v_call: TRBV7-8; j_call: TRBJ2-7; clone_size: -; cdr3_aa: CASSLGAGVPYSYEQYF; cdr3_nt: TGTGCCAGCAGCTTAGGCGCTGGGGTCCCATACTCCTACGAGCAGTACTTC
d_call: -; v_call: TRBV6-5; j_call: TRBJ2-2; clone_size: -; cdr3_aa: CASSYSHGTGELFF; cdr3_nt: TGTGCCAGCAGTTACTCGCACGGCACCGGGGAGCTGTTTTTT
d_call: TRBD2; v_call: TRBV19; j_call: TRBJ2-3; clone_size: -; cdr3_aa: CASTPGLEDTQYF; cdr3_nt: TGTGCCAGTACTCCGGGACTAGAGGATACGCAGTATTTT
d_call: -; v_call: TRBV27; j_call: TRBJ2-4; clone_size: -; cdr3_aa: CASSFGASGDIQYF; cdr3_nt: TGTGCCAGCAGTTTCGGGGCTTCTGGGGACATTCAGTACTTC
d_call: -; v_call: TRBV27; j_call: TRBJ1-1; clone_size: once; cdr3_aa: CASSLSEGPNTEAFF; cdr3_nt: TGTGCCAGCAGTTTAAGCGAGGGGCCGAACACTGAAGCTTTCTTT
d_call: -; v_call: TRBV7-8; j_call: TRBJ1-1; clone_size: -; cdr3_aa: CASSRPSGEEMNTEAFF; cdr3_nt: TGTGCCAGCAGCCGTCCCTCGGGAGAGGAGATGAACACTGAAGCTTTCTTT
d_call: -; v_call: TRBV6-5; j_call: TRBJ2-7; clone_size: -; cdr3_aa: CASTDAGLLYEQYF; cdr3_nt: TGTGCCAGCACCGATGCAGGGCTTCTTTACGAGCAGTACTTC
d_call: -; v_call: TRBV30; j_call: TRBJ2-1; clone_size: -; cdr3_aa: CAWSVGRESNEQFF; cdr3_nt: TGTGCCTGGAGTGTAGGTCGGGAGAGCAATGAGCAGTTCTTC
d_call: -; v_call: TRBV6-1; j_call: TRBJ2-7; clone_size: -; cdr3_aa: CASSLGLEQYF; cdr3_nt: TGTGCCAGCAGCTTGGGGCTAGAGCAGTACTTC
d_call: TRBD1; v_call: TRBV25-1; j_call: TRBJ1-4; clone_size: -; cdr3_aa: CASSSTGRNEKLFF; cdr3_nt: TGTGCCAGCAGTTCGACAGGGCGGAATGAAAAACTGTTTTTT
d_call: -; v_call: TRBV5-6; j_call: TRBJ1-1; clone_size: -; cdr3_aa: CASSPVGYTEAFF; cdr3_nt: TGTGCCAGCAGCCCGGTGGGGTACACTGAAGCTTTCTTT
d_call: TRBD1; v_call: TRBV19; j_call: TRBJ2-7; clone_size: -; cdr3_aa: CASKQGAGEQYF; cdr3_nt: TGTGCCAGCAAACAGGGGGCAGGCGAGCAGTACTTC
d_call: -; v_call: TRBV4-1; j_call: TRBJ2-7; clone_size: -; cdr3_aa: CASSPAVAEHEEQYF; cdr3_nt: TGCGCCAGCAGCCCGGCGGTAGCGGAACACGAGGAGCAGTACTTC
d_call: TRBD1; v_call: TRBV28; j_call: TRBJ1-6; clone_size: -; cdr3_aa: CASSLLRGLSPLHF; cdr3_nt: TGTGCCAGCAGTTTACTCAGGGGGCTGTCACCCCTCCACTTT
d_call: TRBD1; v_call: TRBV5-8; j_call: TRBJ1-1; clone_size: -; cdr3_aa: CASSLRSWGQVNTEAFF; cdr3_nt: TGTGCCAGCAGCCTTCGTTCGTGGGGACAGGTGAACACTGAAGCTTTCTTT
d_call: -; v_call: TRBV19; j_call: TRBJ1-5; clone_size: once; cdr3_aa: CASNGWNQPQHF; cdr3_nt: TGTGCCAGTAATGGTTGGAATCAGCCCCAGCATTTT
d_call: -; v_call: TRBV28; j_call: TRBJ2-2; clone_size: -; cdr3_aa: CASSYSGELFF; cdr3_nt: TGTGCCAGCAGTTATTCCGGGGAGCTGTTTTTT
d_call: TRBD1; v_call: TRBV20-1; j_call: TRBJ2-7; clone_size: -; cdr3_aa: CSAGTGYEQYF; cdr3_nt: TGCAGTGCCGGGACAGGCTACGAGCAGTACTTC
d_call: -; v_call: TRBV19; j_call: TRBJ1-2; clone_size: -; cdr3_aa: CASSTYRAPGYGYTF; cdr3_nt: TGTGCCAGTAGTACCTACAGGGCACCGGGCTATGGCTACACCTTC
d_call: -; v_call: TRBV7-6; j_call: TRBJ2-3; clone_size: -; cdr3_aa: CASSLVSSRREQYF; cdr3_nt: TGTGCCAGCAGCTTAGTTTCTAGCCGAAGGGAGCAGTATTTT
d_call: -; v_call: TRBV6-1; j_call: TRBJ1-1; clone_size: -; cdr3_aa: CASRRDGNTEAFF; cdr3_nt: TGTGCCAGCAGGAGGGACGGGAACACTGAAGCTTTCTTT
d_call: -; v_call: TRBV30; j_call: TRBJ2-2; clone_size: once; cdr3_aa: CAWTGTGELFF; cdr3_nt: TGTGCCTGGACCGGCACCGGGGAGCTGTTTTTT
d_call: -; v_call: TRBV7-9; j_call: TRBJ1-1; clone_size: -; cdr3_aa: CASSQRGGAPEAFF; cdr3_nt: TGTGCCAGCAGCCAAAGGGGGGGGGCCCCTGAAGCTTTCTTT
d_call: -; v_call: TRBV19; j_call: TRBJ2-7; clone_size: -; cdr3_aa: CASSILGSGSYEQYF; cdr3_nt: TGTGCCAGTAGTATTCTCGGGAGTGGCTCCTACGAGCAGTACTTC
d_call: -; v_call: TRBV6-5; j_call: TRBJ1-1; clone_size: -; cdr3_aa: CASKVTEAFF; cdr3_nt: TGTGCCAGCAAAGTCACTGAAGCTTTCTTT
d_call: TRBD2; v_call: TRBV7-2; j_call: TRBJ2-1; clone_size: -; cdr3_aa: CASSRTSGSSYNEQFF; cdr3_nt: TGTGCCAGCAGTCGGACTAGCGGGAGCTCCTACAATGAGCAGTTCTTC
d_call: TRBD2; v_call: TRBV7-9; j_call: TRBJ2-3; clone_size: -; cdr3_aa: CASSSPRRGEGGTDTQYF; cdr3_nt: TGTGCCAGCAGCTCGCCTCGCCGTGGGGAGGGAGGCACAGATACGCAGTATTTT
d_call: -; v_call: TRBV11-2; j_call: TRBJ2-7; clone_size: once; cdr3_aa: CASSLAGVPYEQYF; cdr3_nt: TGTGCCAGCAGCTTAGCGGGAGTCCCCTACGAGCAGTACTTC
d_call: TRBD2; v_call: TRBV7-2; j_call: TRBJ2-1; clone_size: -; cdr3_aa: CASSLAGGSMYNEQFF; cdr3_nt: TGTGCCAGCAGCTTAGCGGGCGGGAGTATGTACAATGAGCAGTTCTTC
d_call: -; v_call: TRBV28; j_call: TRBJ2-5; clone_size: -; cdr3_aa: CASRTTSWGKETQYF; cdr3_nt: TGTGCCAGCAGGACTACAAGTTGGGGGAAAGAGACCCAGTACTTC
d_call: -; v_call: TRBV4-1; j_call: TRBJ1-1; clone_size: few; cdr3_aa: CASSQGRTEAFF; cdr3_nt: TGCGCCAGCAGCCAAGGAAGAACTGAAGCTTTCTTT
d_call: -; v_call: TRBV27; j_call: TRBJ2-3; clone_size: -; cdr3_aa: CASSSELYTQYF; cdr3_nt: TGTGCCAGCAGTTCCGAGCTTTATACGCAGTATTTT
d_call: -; v_call: TRBV5-6; j_call: TRBJ1-2; clone_size: -; cdr3_aa: CASSLVRDGRNYGYTF; cdr3_nt: TGTGCCAGCAGCTTGGTCCGGGACGGTAGGAACTATGGCTACACCTTC
d_call: TRBD2; v_call: TRBV6-5; j_call: TRBJ2-1; clone_size: -; cdr3_aa: CAVLRAGVPYNEQFF; cdr3_nt: TGTGCCGTCCTCAGGGCGGGAGTACCCTACAATGAGCAGTTCTTC
d_call: -; v_call: TRBV28; j_call: TRBJ2-7; clone_size: -; cdr3_aa: CASSLSSHEQYF; cdr3_nt: TGTGCCAGCAGTTTATCTAGCCACGAGCAGTACTTC
d_call: TRBD1; v_call: TRBV14; j_call: TRBJ2-2; clone_size: -; cdr3_aa: CASSGQGRGTGELFF; cdr3_nt: TGTGCCAGCAGCGGACAGGGCCGGGGCACCGGGGAGCTGTTTTTT
d_call: TRBD1; v_call: TRBV6-6; j_call: TRBJ1-2; clone_size: -; cdr3_aa: CASSSFFDRGIGGYTF; cdr3_nt: TGTGCCAGCAGTTCCTTCTTTGACAGGGGGATAGGTGGCTACACCTTC
d_call: TRBD1; v_call: TRBV5-1; j_call: TRBJ1-5; clone_size: -; cdr3_aa: CASSKQGGSNQPQHF; cdr3_nt: TGCGCCAGCAGCAAACAGGGGGGGAGCAATCAGCCCCAGCATTTT
d_call: -; v_call: TRBV19; j_call: TRBJ1-5; clone_size: -; cdr3_aa: CASSRYSGANQPQHF; cdr3_nt: TGTGCCAGTAGTCGATACTCCGGGGCTAATCAGCCCCAGCATTTT
d_call: -; v_call: TRBV6-5; j_call: TRBJ2-7; clone_size: few; cdr3_aa: CASSYLPQGPYEQYF; cdr3_nt: TGTGCCAGCAGTTACCTCCCACAGGGTCCGTACGAGCAGTACTTC